The sequence of this T cell receptor beta chain was determined in a study of cytomegalovirus exposure and HLA in healthy donors. PCR was performed using 60 Vbeta and 13 Jbeta primers. Clones were read by immunoSEQ multiplex PCR, and TCRdb kept only the in-frame ones, dropping some. The table has over 120,000 clones, 75% to 80% seen once. The ends were cut back, 7 bases at V and 2 bases at J, with 11 bases in the middle. Germline-derived CDR1 and CDR2 are MNHEY and SVGAGI. CDR3 length: 13 amino acids. Sequencing was done on a sample of PBMCs. The clonotype originates from a woman in her late teens or twenties in good health and CMV-seropositive. This chain links TRBV6-5 with TRBJ1-1; D gene uncertain. The CDR3 coding sequence is TGTGCCAGCAAGTCGGCGGGAAACACTGAAGCTTTCTTT. Residues: CASKSAGNTEAFF.